This is a list of T cell receptor beta chains from one sample in a study of OX40 agonist ivuxolimab in advanced cancers. Sequencing used immunoSEQ multiplex PCR; TCRdb keeps in-frame clones, though not all of them. The profile shows 55,000 to 65,000 clones, 86% of them singletons. The starting material was CD4+ or CD8+ T cells sorted from blood, obtained in a trial of the OX40 agonist ivuxolimab. The origin of the receptors is an adult with an advanced solid tumor such as melanoma, head and neck, liver or kidney cancer. Both conserved end residues are part of each CDR3. The D gene is left open where the match is weak.

V gene	J gene	D gene	CDR3 protein
TRBV14	TRBJ1-6	NA	CASSLGRTKNSYNSPLHF
TRBV6-5	TRBJ2-3	TRBD2	CASTLAGGRGDTQYF
TRBV5-1	TRBJ1-2	TRBD1	CASSVRQGSNGYTF
TRBV5-1	TRBJ2-1	TRBD2	CASELPSSGGDEQFF
TRBV15	TRBJ2-5	NA	CATSRFQETQYF
TRBV4-2	TRBJ2-7	NA	CASSQDRGRVSHEQYF
TRBV18	TRBJ2-2	NA	CASSPRWGQGDTGELFF
TRBV2	TRBJ1-1	NA	CASSVGRANTEAFF
TRBV11-3	TRBJ1-5	NA	CASSLGGGDNQPQHF
TRBV4-2	TRBJ2-5	NA	CASSQDKRGDSRATQYF
TRBV29-1	TRBJ1-1	NA	CSVESRGNTEAFF
TRBV18	TRBJ2-7	NA	CASSPPNRYEQYF
TRBV7-2	TRBJ1-6	TRBD1	CASSSTSKGANSPLHF
TRBV6-5	TRBJ2-7	NA	CASSEVPYEQYF
TRBV28	TRBJ1-2	NA	CASSLSRAYGYTF
TRBV5-1	TRBJ1-4	NA	CASSLGRRLATNEKLFF
TRBV5-5	TRBJ2-6	NA	CASSFLQGAGANVLTF
TRBV6-5	TRBJ1-6	NA	CASSLRWRGDSPLHF
TRBV30	TRBJ1-4	NA	CAWSQGLGDEKLFF
TRBV4-3	TRBJ2-1	NA	CASSQQGSRNEQFF
TRBV11-3	TRBJ2-1	NA	CASRDGDGNEQFF
TRBV5-1	TRBJ2-1	TRBD1	CASSGTGIHEQFF
TRBV6-1	TRBJ1-2	NA	CASGGLVNYGYTF
TRBV29-1	TRBJ2-2	NA	CSVEVVAGAGELFF
TRBV7-2	TRBJ2-7	NA	CASSSEGGAPSYEQYF
TRBV5-4	TRBJ2-5	NA	CASRSTGETQYF
TRBV19	TRBJ1-2	TRBD1	CASSPSDRGENGYTF
TRBV6-5	TRBJ2-7	TRBD1	CASSYSRTGGGEQYF
TRBV6-1	TRBJ2-1	NA	CALLGIGVYNEQFF
TRBV5-1	TRBJ2-7	TRBD1	CASSAARDRSRQNLYEQYF
TRBV6-6	TRBJ1-6	NA	CASSTVRDSPLHF
TRBV29-1	TRBJ2-5	NA	CSVEDNGETQYF
TRBV2	TRBJ1-2	NA	CASSDDNIYGYTF
TRBV6-5	TRBJ1-1	TRBD1	CASRIIQGRPEAFF
TRBV19	TRBJ2-3	NA	CASTITGSTDTQYF
TRBV18	TRBJ1-1	NA	CASSLNTRNTEAFF
TRBV5-1	TRBJ1-2	NA	CASSLGGGGDGYTF
TRBV30	TRBJ1-5	NA	CAWSVLGEPQHF
TRBV7-6	TRBJ1-4	NA	CASSLSLGEGEKLFF
TRBV25-1	TRBJ1-1	NA	CASQARGYPTEAFF
TRBV2	TRBJ2-7	TRBD1	CASSESGQGNYEQYF
TRBV6-5	TRBJ2-3	NA	CASMAGATDTQYF
TRBV11-1	TRBJ2-5	NA	CASSSYRVGETQYF
TRBV2	TRBJ1-2	NA	CASGDYYGYTF
TRBV5-4	TRBJ1-3	NA	CASSQAGYRIYF
TRBV5-4	TRBJ2-2	NA	CASSSSSEWAPGELFF
TRBV5-4	TRBJ1-6	NA	CASTFGGAQFDSPLHF
TRBV9	TRBJ2-7	NA	CASSVASLAGEQYF
TRBV29-1	TRBJ1-1	NA	CSPLKGAEAFF
TRBV11-2	TRBJ1-1	TRBD1	CASSRGQTEAFF
TRBV9	TRBJ1-4	NA	CASSVTGGSNEKLFF
TRBV18	TRBJ1-6	TRBD1	CASSPRDREYSPLHF
TRBV5-4	TRBJ1-2	NA	CASSPEGSNNYGYTF
TRBV28	TRBJ2-2	NA	CASSSGDRITGELFF
TRBV5-1	TRBJ1-1	NA	CASSSGQEAFF